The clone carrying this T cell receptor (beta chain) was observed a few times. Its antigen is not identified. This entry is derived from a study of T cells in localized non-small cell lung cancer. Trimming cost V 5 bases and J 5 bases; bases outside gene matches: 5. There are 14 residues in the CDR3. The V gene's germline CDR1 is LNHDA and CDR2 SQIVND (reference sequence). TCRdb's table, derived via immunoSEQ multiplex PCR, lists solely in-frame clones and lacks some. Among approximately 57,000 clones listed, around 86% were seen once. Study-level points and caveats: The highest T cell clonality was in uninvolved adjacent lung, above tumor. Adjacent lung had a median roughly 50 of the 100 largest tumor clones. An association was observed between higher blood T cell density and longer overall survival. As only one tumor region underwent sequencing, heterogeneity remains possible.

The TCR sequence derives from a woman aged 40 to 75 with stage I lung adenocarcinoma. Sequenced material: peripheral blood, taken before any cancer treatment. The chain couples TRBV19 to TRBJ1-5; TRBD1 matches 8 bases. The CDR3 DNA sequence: TGTGCCAGTAGTGGCTACAGGGGGGATCAGCCCCAGCATTTT. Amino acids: CASSGYRGDQPQHF.